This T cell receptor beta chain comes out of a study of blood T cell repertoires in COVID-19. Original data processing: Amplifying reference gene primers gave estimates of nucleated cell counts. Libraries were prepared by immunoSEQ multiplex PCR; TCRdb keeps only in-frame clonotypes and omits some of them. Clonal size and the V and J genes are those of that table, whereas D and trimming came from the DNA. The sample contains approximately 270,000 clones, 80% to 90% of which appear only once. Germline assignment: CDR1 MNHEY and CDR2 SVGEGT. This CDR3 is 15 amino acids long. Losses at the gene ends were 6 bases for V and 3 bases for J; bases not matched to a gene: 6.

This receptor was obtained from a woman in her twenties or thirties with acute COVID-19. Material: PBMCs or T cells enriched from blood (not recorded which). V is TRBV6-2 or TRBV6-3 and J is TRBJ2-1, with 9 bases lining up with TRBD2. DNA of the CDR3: TGTGCCAGCAGCACCTGGACTAGCGACTACAATGAGCAGTTCTTC. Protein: CASSTWTSDYNEQFF.